The T cell receptor (beta chain) under discussion was sequenced for a study of glioma-infiltrating T cells. The CDR3 runs 15 residues. V lost 4 bases and J lost 4, with 20 bases in between. Germline assignment: CDR1 DFQATT and CDR2 SNEGSKA (reference sequence). TCR alpha and beta CDR3 regions were amplified from RNA using iRepertoire nested multiplex PCR. TCRdb itself ran the multiplex PCR reads through MiXCR, one entry per CDR3 protein. The table shows about 180,000 distinct CDR3 sequences, with about 47% occurring only once. The clonotype originates from a human donor with low-grade glioma or glioblastoma, undergoing nonglioma brain surgery, or in good health (not recorded which). The sequenced sample was glioma tissue, nonneoplastic brain tissue, or PBMCs (not recorded which). This rearrangement joins TRBV20-1 to TRBJ2-7; D perhaps matches TRBD2 (5 bases). DNA for the CDR3: TGCAGTGCTACGCAACCTAGCAGGAGTATGTACGAGCAGTACTTC. This codes for CSATQPSRSMYEQYF.